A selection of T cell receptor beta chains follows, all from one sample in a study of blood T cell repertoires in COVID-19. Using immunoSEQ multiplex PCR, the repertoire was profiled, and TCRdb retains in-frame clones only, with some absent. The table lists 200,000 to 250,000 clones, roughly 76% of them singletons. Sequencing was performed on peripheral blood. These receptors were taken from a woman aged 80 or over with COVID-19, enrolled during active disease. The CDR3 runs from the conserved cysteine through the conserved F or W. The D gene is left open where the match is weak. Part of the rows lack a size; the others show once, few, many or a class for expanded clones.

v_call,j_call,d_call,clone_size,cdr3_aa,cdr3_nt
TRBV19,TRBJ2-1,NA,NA,CASSTVKDGVGEQFF,TGTGCCAGTAGTACAGTAAAAGACGGGGTAGGGGAGCAGTTCTTC
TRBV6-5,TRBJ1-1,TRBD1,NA,CASYPRATGVTEAFF,TGTGCCTCTTACCCCCGCGCTACAGGGGTTACTGAAGCTTTCTTT
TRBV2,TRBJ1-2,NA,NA,CASRQEYGYTF,TGTGCCAGTAGACAGGAATATGGCTACACCTTC
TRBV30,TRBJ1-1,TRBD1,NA,CAWRPGTETTEAFF,TGTGCCTGGAGACCGGGGACAGAGACAACTGAAGCTTTCTTT
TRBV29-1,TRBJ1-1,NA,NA,CSVGPVNTEAFF,TGCAGCGTTGGCCCAGTGAACACTGAAGCTTTCTTT
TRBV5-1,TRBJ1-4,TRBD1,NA,CASSLEGQAGNEKLFF,TGCGCCAGCAGCTTAGAAGGACAGGCCGGTAATGAAAAACTGTTTTTT
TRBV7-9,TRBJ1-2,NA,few,CASSLAGAGYGYTF,TGTGCCAGCAGCTTAGCAGGGGCAGGCTATGGCTACACCTTC
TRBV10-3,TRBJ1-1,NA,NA,CAARALNTEAFF,TGTGCCGCCCGAGCGTTGAACACTGAAGCTTTCTTT
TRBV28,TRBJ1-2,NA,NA,CASSFRGNGYTF,TGTGCCAGCAGTTTCAGGGGTAATGGCTACACCTTC
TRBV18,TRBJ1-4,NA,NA,CASSPGQGGGKLFF,TGTGCCAGCTCACCAGGTCAGGGCGGAGGGAAACTGTTTTTT
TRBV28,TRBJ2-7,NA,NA,CASKRGSYEQYF,TGTGCCAGCAAGCGCGGGTCCTACGAGCAGTACTTC
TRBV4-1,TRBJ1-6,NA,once,CASSQGGQFPLHF,TGCGCCAGCAGCCAAGGGGGACAATTTCCCCTCCACTTT
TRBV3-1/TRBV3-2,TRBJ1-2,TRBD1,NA,CASSQESFWGQVYGYTF,TGTGCCAGCAGCCAAGAGTCCTTTTGGGGACAGGTGTATGGCTACACCTTC
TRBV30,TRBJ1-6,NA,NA,CAWSDVTGTPNSPLHF,TGTGCCTGGAGTGACGTAACCGGGACACCGAATTCACCCCTCCACTTT
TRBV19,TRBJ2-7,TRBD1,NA,CASSRQGFSYEQYF,TGTGCCAGTAGTAGACAGGGTTTCTCCTACGAGCAGTACTTC
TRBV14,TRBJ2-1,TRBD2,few,CASSQERLAGVDEQFF,TGTGCCAGCAGCCAAGAACGACTAGCGGGAGTCGATGAGCAGTTCTTC
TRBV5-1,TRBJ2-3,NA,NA,CASSSSTDTQYF,TGCGCCAGCAGCTCGAGCACAGATACGCAGTATTTT
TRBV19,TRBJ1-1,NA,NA,CASSIGSAEAFF,TGTGCCAGTAGTATAGGCAGTGCTGAAGCTTTCTTT
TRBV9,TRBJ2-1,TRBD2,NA,CASSARGAGGRNEQFF,TGTGCCAGCAGCGCCCGAGGGGCGGGGGGGCGGAATGAGCAGTTCTTC
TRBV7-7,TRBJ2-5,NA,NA,CASSLLGGGQETQYF,TGTGCTAGCAGCCTACTCGGAGGAGGTCAAGAGACCCAGTACTTC
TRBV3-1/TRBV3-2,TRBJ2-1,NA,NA,CASSQEKQSSYNEQFF,TGTGCCAGCAGCCAAGAGAAACAAAGCTCCTACAATGAGCAGTTCTTC
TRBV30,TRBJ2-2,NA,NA,CAWSLQGRTSNTGELFF,TGTGCCTGGAGCCTTCAGGGCAGAACCTCGAACACCGGGGAGCTGTTTTTT
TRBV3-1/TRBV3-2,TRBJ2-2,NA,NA,CASSLAQELFF,TGTGCCAGCAGCCTGGCCCAGGAGCTGTTTTTT
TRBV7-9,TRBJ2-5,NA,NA,CASSFRGLGHQETQYF,TGTGCCAGCAGCTTTCGAGGATTAGGCCACCAAGAGACCCAGTACTTC
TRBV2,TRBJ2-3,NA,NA,CASSAYISTDTQYF,TGTGCCAGCAGTGCCTATATTAGCACAGATACGCAGTATTTT
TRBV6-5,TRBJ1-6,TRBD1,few,CASSYGYGTASSPLHF,TGTGCCAGCAGTTACGGTTATGGGACAGCATCTTCACCCCTCCACTTT
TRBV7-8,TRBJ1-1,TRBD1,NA,CASSLGASSRGDTEAFF,TGTGCCAGCAGCTTAGGAGCAAGCTCCAGGGGGGACACTGAAGCTTTCTTT
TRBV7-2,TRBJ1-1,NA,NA,CASSLEWRPEAFF,TGTGCCAGCAGCTTAGAGTGGCGGCCTGAAGCTTTCTTT
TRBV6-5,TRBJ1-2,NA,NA,CASSPASQVNYGYTF,TGTGCCAGCAGTCCAGCGAGTCAAGTCAACTATGGCTACACCTTC
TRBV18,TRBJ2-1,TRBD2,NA,CASSPSFPGGYNEQFF,TGTGCCAGCTCACCCTCCTTCCCGGGGGGGTACAATGAGCAGTTCTTC
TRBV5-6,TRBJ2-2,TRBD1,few,CASSSGTGNTGELFF,TGTGCCAGCAGTTCCGGGACAGGGAACACCGGGGAGCTGTTTTTT
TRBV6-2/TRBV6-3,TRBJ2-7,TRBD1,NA,CASSFPGQPSGEQYF,TGTGCCAGCAGTTTTCCGGGACAGCCCTCCGGGGAGCAGTACTTC
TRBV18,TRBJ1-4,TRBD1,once,CASSPERGQGNEKLFF,TGTGCCAGCTCACCAGAACGGGGACAGGGTAATGAAAAACTGTTTTTT
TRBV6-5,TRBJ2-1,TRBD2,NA,CASSTVGGAAFF,TGTGCCAGCTCCACCGTCGGGGGGGCTGCGTTCTTC
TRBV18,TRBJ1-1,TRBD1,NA,CASSFDRGGTEAFF,TGTGCCAGCTCATTCGACAGGGGGGGCACTGAAGCTTTCTTT
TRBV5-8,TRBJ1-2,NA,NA,CASSLAGINSFTYGYTF,TGTGCCAGCAGCTTGGCGGGAATAAACAGTTTCACCTATGGCTACACCTTC
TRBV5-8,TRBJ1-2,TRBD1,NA,CASSLVGTGGRYTF,TGTGCCAGCAGCTTGGTAGGGACAGGGGGACGCTACACCTTC
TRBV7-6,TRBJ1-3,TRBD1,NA,CASSLSQGGARNTIYF,TGTGCCAGCAGCTTATCACAGGGGGGGGCCCGAAACACCATATATTTT
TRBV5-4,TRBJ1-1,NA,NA,CASSLARGLNTEAFF,TGTGCCAGCAGCTTGGCCAGGGGCCTGAACACTGAAGCTTTCTTT
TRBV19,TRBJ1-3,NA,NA,CASKRQFFSGNTIYF,TGTGCCAGCAAACGACAGTTCTTCTCTGGAAACACCATATATTTT
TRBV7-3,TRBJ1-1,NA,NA,CASSPGGDTEAFF,TGTGCCAGCAGCCCAGGAGGGGACACTGAAGCTTTCTTT
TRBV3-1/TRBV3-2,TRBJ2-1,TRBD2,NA,CASSQETSGRYNEQFF,TGTGCCAGCAGCCAAGAAACTAGCGGGAGATACAATGAGCAGTTCTTC
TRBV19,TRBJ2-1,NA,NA,CASSIDQRGEQFF,TGTGCCAGTAGTATAGATCAACGGGGTGAGCAGTTCTTC
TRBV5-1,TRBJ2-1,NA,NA,CASSLDGGPYNEQFF,TGCGCCAGCAGCTTGGACGGGGGGCCATACAATGAGCAGTTCTTC
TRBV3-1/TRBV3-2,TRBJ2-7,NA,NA,CASSRTSYEQYF,TGTGCCAGCAGCCGTACTAGCTACGAGCAGTACTTC
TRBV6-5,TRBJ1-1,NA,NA,CASRGGGWTEAFF,TGTGCCAGCAGGGGGGGTGGTTGGACTGAAGCTTTCTTT
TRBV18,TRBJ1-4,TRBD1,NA,CASSGQTGEKLFF,TGTGCCAGCTCGGGACAGACGGGTGAAAAACTGTTTTTT
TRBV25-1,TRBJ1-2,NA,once,CASSEPNRVDYGYTF,TGTGCCAGCAGTGAACCCAACAGGGTGGACTATGGCTACACCTTC
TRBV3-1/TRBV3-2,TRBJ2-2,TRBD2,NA,CASSQGLAGVYTGELFF,TGTGCCAGCAGCCAAGGCCTAGCGGGAGTGTATACCGGGGAGCTGTTTTTT
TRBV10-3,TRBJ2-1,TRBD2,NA,CAISGLAGLNEQFF,TGTGCCATCAGTGGACTAGCGGGACTGAATGAGCAGTTCTTC
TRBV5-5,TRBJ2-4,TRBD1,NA,CASGQGWENIQYF,TGTGCCAGCGGACAGGGTTGGGAAAACATTCAGTACTTC
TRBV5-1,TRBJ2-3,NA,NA,CASSSGDRASTDTQYF,TGCGCCAGCAGCTCGGGGGACAGAGCAAGCACAGATACGCAGTATTTT
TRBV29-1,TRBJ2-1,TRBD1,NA,CSVDRGRGEQFF,TGCAGCGTTGACAGGGGGCGCGGGGAGCAGTTCTTC
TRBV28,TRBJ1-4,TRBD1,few,CASSSGDRDAEKLFF,TGTGCCAGCAGTTCGGGGGACAGGGACGCTGAAAAACTGTTTTTT
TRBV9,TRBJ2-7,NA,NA,CASSVGRPRILWAYEQYF,TGTGCCAGCAGCGTAGGGAGACCGAGGATACTTTGGGCCTACGAGCAGTACTTC
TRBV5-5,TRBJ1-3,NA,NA,CASSLAQQGVRGNTIYF,TGTGCCAGCAGCTTGGCTCAACAGGGCGTCCGTGGAAACACCATATATTTT
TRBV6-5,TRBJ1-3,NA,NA,CASNPSESSGNTIYF,TGTGCCAGCAACCCCAGCGAGAGCTCTGGAAACACCATATATTTT
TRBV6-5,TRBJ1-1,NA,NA,CASSKFPGTEAFF,TGTGCCAGCAGTAAATTCCCGGGGACTGAAGCTTTCTTT
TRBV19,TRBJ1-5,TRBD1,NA,CASRGRWGQGSNQPQHF,TGTGCCAGTAGAGGAAGATGGGGACAGGGCTCCAATCAGCCCCAGCATTTT
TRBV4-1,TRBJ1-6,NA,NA,CASSQERGANSPLHF,TGCGCCAGCAGCCAAGAGCGGGGGGCGAATTCACCCCTCCACTTT